Listed below are T cell receptor beta chains from one sample, sequenced in a study of OX40 agonist ivuxolimab in advanced cancers. The table came from immunoSEQ multiplex PCR; TCRdb's copy has only in-frame clones and leaves some out. The sample carries about 64,000 clones, approximately 84% recorded once. Material: CD4+ or CD8+ T cells sorted from blood, obtained in a trial of the OX40 agonist ivuxolimab. Every receptor here comes from an adult with an advanced solid tumor such as melanoma, head and neck, liver or kidney cancer. Both conserved end residues are trimmed from each CDR3.

v_gene	CDR3aa
TRBV10-2	ASSEQLARKSYEQY
TRBV5-4	ASTPRNRVHTGELF
TRBV2	ASTREDNTDTQY
TRBV7-2	ASSLGGTGGINYGYT
TRBV7-2	ASSLAFYEQY
TRBV9	ASSSGTSRGEQY
TRBV7-9	ASSAGTAGLEAF
TRBV27	ASRGRWETANYGYT
TRBV7-2	ASSFGAWRTDQPQH
TRBV5-1	ASSLEGGNSPLH
TRBV5-1	ASSPTDVRVRGEQY
TRBV15	ATSLGPGIQEQY
TRBV7-3	ASSPQGGTEAF
TRBV19	ASSTRLAGIATYNEQF
TRBV18	ASSPSPQGAGDSTQY
TRBV2	ASSPTVSSGSTGELF
TRBV4-2	ASSQNPGQNYEQY
TRBV18	ASSEGRDGYT
TRBV11-2	ASSPTRRVGRYEQY
TRBV2	ASRQGDLPHNEKLF
TRBV4-3	ASSQVPPSFSGGDTDTQY
TRBV19	ASSLTGYGYT
TRBV6-6	ASSSLYEQY
TRBV2	ASSQENYEQY
TRBV19	ASTGSDTQY
TRBV18	ASSPTGGTEAF
TRBV6-1	ARDSGTESYEQY
TRBV29-1	SVSGGSNQPQH
TRBV7-2	ASSLSQGAGGNEQF
TRBV19	ASSVRGNAEAF
TRBV5-4	ASSLRTGTGAGYT
TRBV6-1	ASSVTPNQPQH
TRBV11-2	ASSDTGYTGELF
TRBV27	ARGTGSYEQY
TRBV9	ASSVGDSLNTEAF
TRBV19	ASSRTGGSGNTIY
TRBV29-1	SVEDPTGTGELF
TRBV27	ASSFRGQETQY
TRBV7-9	ASRPNLGGYT
TRBV7-2	ASSLNSNQPQH
TRBV7-9	ASSLQGRDYGYT
TRBV11-1	ASSSKLAGYEQY
TRBV9	ASSVDPGGFSPLH
TRBV2	ASSLYEQY
TRBV10-3	AISDSGLTYEQY
TRBV4-1	ASSPRGAGELF
TRBV19	ASSASGVETQY
TRBV12-5	ASGLGGLAGERTYEQY
TRBV7-3	ASSRDSGQETQY
TRBV21-1	ASSKLARGRSYEQY
TRBV4-3	ASSQEGGVEQY
TRBV7-3	ASSPNTGGINEQF
TRBV27	ASSLRRGAAGQY
TRBV18	ASSPLPTTSYEQY
TRBV15	ATSRDRGSETQY
TRBV7-9	ASSRDRASTDTQY
TRBV5-1	ASSLAGRDYGYT
TRBV19	ASRLAGELF
TRBV30	AWSKTENTEAF